This T cell receptor (beta chain) was recovered during a study of shared clonotypes between healthy human individuals. Study outcomes and limitations: Among donors, the sharing of clonotypes was expected to be influenced by sequencing depth. The four-donor shared clonotypes exceeded non-shared clonotypes in generation probability, with non-shared ones scoring lower.

For this clone: Its antigen is currently unknown.

The CDR3 is made up of 15 amino acids. With V trimmed by 1 base and J by 9 bases, 5 bases remained unmatched. The V gene's germline CDR1 is PRHDT and CDR2 FYEKMQ (reference sequence). TCRdb keeps only in-frame clones here, not all; method: immunoSEQ multiplex PCR. The data hold 950,000 to 1,200,000 clones, with about 72% observed a single time. Into CD45RA+ naive and CD45RA-negative memory subsets, the CD4+ cells were split. The clonotype was recovered from a young man in good health. Some clones in this sample may be carry-over from other donors' samples. The genes are TRBV13 and TRBJ2-1; 11 bases match TRBD1. Sequencing was done on a sample of memory CD4+ T cells from PBMCs. Subset reported: CD45RA-negative fraction. DNA of the CDR3: TGTGCCAGCAGCTTAGATGGGACAGGGGGGTCTGAGCAGTTCTTC. It specifies CASSLDGTGGSEQFF.